Below are 12 T cell receptor beta chains sequenced from a single sample in a study of sequential checkpoint blockade in melanoma. Treatment: randomized to nivolumab then ipilimumab (arm A) or the reverse (arm B). Assay used: immunoSEQ multiplex PCR; TCRdb lists only in-frame clones, some missing. Of 35,000 to 50,000 clones in the sample, 86% were seen once. The material was CD8+ T cells sorted from blood (inferred from file names), obtained from a patient given nivolumab and ipilimumab in sequence. These receptors were taken from a human donor with melanoma.

As DNA, the CDR3 is TGTGCCAGCAGTTACGGGGGACTAGCGGGAGAAGAGCAGTACTTC. It specifies CASSYGGLAGEEQYF. The chain links TRBV6-5 to TRBJ2-7; TRBD2 matches 14 bases. Germline lookup yields CDR1 MNHEY and CDR2 SVGAGI. The CDR3 runs to 15 residues. V gave up 2 bases and J gave up 7 bases; unmatched junction bases: 4.

The V and J genes are TRBV11-2 and TRBJ1-5; D not resolved. V was clipped by 1 base and J by 0 bases, with 4 bases between them. The CDR3 spans 14 residues. In germline, CDR1 is SGHAT, CDR2 FQNNGV. This CDR3 reads CASSLGASNQPQHF. The CDR3 DNA reads as TGTGCCAGCAGCTTAGGAGCTAGCAATCAGCCCCAGCATTTT.

The chain joins TRBV29-1 to TRBJ2-7; 8 bases line up with TRBD2. The germline V gene encodes CDR1 SQVTM and CDR2 ANQGSEA. The CDR3 is 13 amino acids. J lost 2 bases, V lost 3 bases, and 3 bases had no gene match. The CDR3 DNA is TGCAGCGTTGAGGGCGGGAGGACCTACGAGCAGTACTTC. This codes for CSVEGGRTYEQYF.

The chain carries TRBV12-5 and TRBJ2-1; 10 bases are shared with TRBD2. The V gene's germline CDR1 is LGHNT and CDR2 FRNRAP. Trimming took 6 bases from V and 4 from J; bases not matched to a gene: 3. The CDR3 length is 14 residues. In DNA, the CDR3 is TGTGCTAGTGGGCGGACTAGCGGATACAATGAGCAGTTCTTC. Its protein product is CASGRTSGYNEQFF. Based on the CDR3 plus reference TRBV12-5 and TRBJ2-1, the full variable domain is DARVTQTPRHKVTEMGQEVTMRCQPILGHNTVFWYRQTMMQGLELLAYFRNRAPLDDSGMPKDRFSAEMPDATLATLKIQPSEPRDSAVYFCASGRTSGYNEQFFGPGTRLTVL.

A note on this clone: One junction end disagrees with the germline gene, perhaps due to a read error. This chain connects TRBV5-6 to TRBJ2-1; tentative D call: TRBD2 (6 bases). The germline V gene has CDR1 SGHDT and CDR2 YYEEEE. The CDR3 has 15 amino acids. The CDR3 nucleotides read TGTGCCAGCAGGTTGGGACTGAGCTCCTACAATGAGCAGTTCTTC. It specifies CASRLGLSSYNEQFF. Drawing the rest from reference TRBV5-6 and TRBJ2-1, the complete variable domain is DAGVTQSPTHLIKTRGQQVTLRCSPKSGHDTVSWYQQALGQGPQFIFQYYEEEERQRGNFPDRFSGHQFPNYSSELNVNALLLGDSALYLCASRLGLSSYNEQFFGPGTRLTVL.

The chain couples TRBV12-5 to TRBJ1-2; no reliable D call. CDR3 length equals 15 residues. Germline CDR1 reads LGHNT; CDR2 reads FRNRAP. Deletions cut 2 bases from V and 1 base from J, with 11 bases between. The CDR3 is CASGLPHGSNYGYTF. CDR3 bases: TGTGCTAGTGGTTTGCCACATGGGAGTAACTATGGCTACACCTTC. Full variable domain (rest looked up from reference TRBV12-5 and TRBJ1-2): DARVTQTPRHKVTEMGQEVTMRCQPILGHNTVFWYRQTMMQGLELLAYFRNRAPLDDSGMPKDRFSAEMPDATLATLKIQPSEPRDSAVYFCASGLPHGSNYGYTFGSGTRLTVV.

The chain couples TRBV27 to TRBJ1-5, with D hard to call. With 3 bases removed from V and 6 bases from J, the gap between germline ends came to 6 bases. The CDR3 is 12 amino acids. Germline lookup yields CDR1 MNHEY and CDR2 SMNVEV (reference sequence). As DNA, the CDR3 is TGTGCCAGCAGTTTCAGCGGTCAGCCCCAGCATTTT. Its protein is CASSFSGQPQHF.

CDR3 residues: CASSPQLAGVDYEQYF. In nucleotides, the CDR3 is TGTGCCAGCAGTCCCCAACTAGCGGGAGTAGACTACGAGCAGTACTTC. The rearrangement links TRBV27 to TRBJ2-7, with 11 nucleotides matching TRBD2. Trimming removed 5 bases from V and 3 bases from J; junction bases left unmatched: 9. The CDR3 sequence is 16 residues long. CDR1 and CDR2 from the germline V gene are MNHEY and SMNVEV (reference sequence).

This rearrangement joins TRBV5-4 to TRBJ1-2; 7 bases line up with TRBD1. Germline lookup yields CDR1 SGHNT and CDR2 YYREEE (reference sequence). The CDR3 is 14 residues long. Losses at the gene ends were 2 bases for V and 4 bases for J; bases not matched to a gene: 5. The CDR3 protein is CASSFTGTAYGYTF. The CDR3 nucleotides read TGTGCCAGCAGCTTCACCGGGACAGCCTATGGCTACACCTTC.

This rearrangement joins TRBV11-2 to TRBJ2-7; 8 positions agree with TRBD2. Trimming cost V 3 bases and J 3 bases; bases outside gene matches: 4. The CDR3 covers 14 residues. Germline CDR1 reads SGHAT; CDR2 reads FQNNGV. The CDR3 spells CASSLAGGDYEQYF. The CDR3 region has the DNA TGTGCCAGCAGCTTGGCGGGAGGAGACTACGAGCAGTACTTC.

The rearrangement links TRBV2 to TRBJ1-4; 7 positions agree with TRBD1. With 3 bases clipped from V and 8 bases from J, the junction kept 9 bases outside the gene matches. Germline CDR1 and CDR2: SNHLY and FYNNEI. There are 15 residues in the CDR3. The CDR3 DNA reads TGTGCCAGCAGTGACGGGCAGGGGGGCTACGAAAAACTGTTTTTT. Protein product: CASSDGQGGYEKLFF.

This clone appeared once. The V call is TRBV5-1, the J call TRBJ1-1, with a tentative D call TRBD1 (5 bases). V lost 1 base and J lost 7, with 11 bases in between. The CDR3 is 13 amino acids. Germline V lookup: CDR1 SGHRS, CDR2 YFSETQ. The CDR3 loop reads CASSLRWGHEAFF. The CDR3, as DNA: TGCGCCAGCAGCTTGAGGTGGGGCCATGAAGCTTTCTTT.